Below, 31 T cell receptor beta chains from the same sample are listed, as sequenced in a study of T cells expressing NK-cell markers. Following a re-call of the 5' RACE reads, TCRdb has one entry per CDR3 protein and lacks DNA. The table for this sample gives a few hundred thousand distinct CDR3 sequences. Input material: blood T cells: a sorted CD56 or NKG2C T cell subset, CD4+ or CD8+ T cells, or bulk PBMC T cells (not recorded which). The source of these receptors is a man aged 18 to 30 in good health.

The J gene is TRBJ2-1, the V gene TRBV7-2; as DNA is missing, the TRBD2 call by TCRdb cannot be tested. There are 15 residues in the CDR3. The germline V gene has CDR1 SGHTA and CDR2 FQGNSA. The CDR3 spells CASSPEPLSGTEEFF.

The rearrangement joins TRBV12-3 or TRBV12-4 to TRBJ2-2. The CDR3 runs 14 residues. This chain's CDR3 is CASSLRTNTGELFF.

V usage is TRBV5-4 and J usage is TRBJ2-5; the TRBD2 assignment by TCRdb is unverifiable without DNA. This CDR3 region has 18 residues. Per the germline V gene, CDR1 is SGHNT and CDR2 is YYREEE (reference sequence). This chain's CDR3 is CASSLVGRLAGPQETQYF.

The chain joins TRBV29-1 to TRBJ2-2; lacking DNA, the TRBD1 call made by TCRdb goes unchecked. The germline V gene has CDR1 SQVTM and CDR2 ANQGSEA. This CDR3 has 14 residues. The chain's CDR3 is CSVVTGTGTGELFF.

The V and J genes are TRBV3-1 and TRBJ2-7; the TCRdb D gene call, TRBD2, has no DNA to confirm it. Germline-derived CDR1 and CDR2 are LGHDT and YNNKEL (reference sequence). CDR3 size: 17 residues. This CDR3 is CASSQPTTSGRAGEQYF.

This sequence joins TRBV10-2 and TRBJ2-3; TCRdb's D call, TRBD2, is unchecked because there is no DNA. Germline V gene sequence: CDR1 WSHSY, CDR2 SAAADI. CDR3 length: 16 residues. The CDR3 sequence is CASSVHMGWRGDTQYF.

This rearrangement joins TRBV7-7 to TRBJ2-1; TCRdb's D call of TRBD1 is untestable without DNA. There are 19 residues in the CDR3. The germline gives CDR1 SSHAT, CDR2 FNYEAQ (reference sequence). CDR3 residues: CASSLTKYRTGGHNNEQFF.

This sequence joins TRBV11-2 and TRBJ2-1; TCRdb lists TRBD1, though no DNA is available to test this call. Germline V CDR1 and CDR2: SGHAT, FQNNGV. The CDR3 length is 15 residues. CDR3 sequence: CASSLWDRANNEQFF.

CDR3 residues: CASSSARAGYTF. The chain carries TRBV28 and TRBJ1-2; with no DNA, the TCRdb D assignment of TRBD1 cannot be verified. The CDR3 covers 12 residues. Germline V CDR1 and CDR2: MDHEN, SYDVKM.

The chain employs TRBV20-1 and TRBJ1-2. Germline values: CDR1 DFQATT, CDR2 SNEGSKA (reference sequence). CDR3 length: 14 residues. The chain's CDR3 is CSVRSGTANYGYTF.

This chain uses TRBV6-2 or TRBV6-3 with TRBJ2-2; the TCRdb call, TRBD1, lacks DNA for checking. Germline assignment: CDR1 MNHEY and CDR2 SVGEGT. The CDR3 covers 18 residues. The CDR3 reads CASSYSDFSPTGAGELFF.

This chain joins TRBV4-2 and TRBJ1-2; TCRdb lists TRBD1, though no DNA is available to test this call. Germline assignment: CDR1 LGHNA and CDR2 YNFKEQ. This CDR3 comprises 15 residues. CDR3 amino acids: CASSQAQGPLYGYTF.

This sequence joins TRBV5-1 and TRBJ1-1. The CDR3 spans 17 residues. CDR1 SGHRS and CDR2 YFSETQ come from the germline V gene. The CDR3 sequence is CASSLSGAGSMNTEAFF.

This chain joins TRBV6-5 and TRBJ2-1; TCRdb lists TRBD2, though no DNA is available to test this call. This CDR3 has 15 residues. Germline CDR1 reads MNHEY; CDR2 reads SVGAGI. CDR3 sequence: CASSLWGLEGSEQFF.

CDR3 region: CASRVGLAGLYNEQFF. The rearrangement links TRBV12-3 or TRBV12-4 to TRBJ2-1; TCRdb gives TRBD2 as the D gene, but with no DNA this cannot be confirmed. The CDR3 has 16 residues.

This chain's CDR3 is CASSLAVNTEAFF. V is TRBV5-1 and J is TRBJ1-1. The CDR3 is made up of 13 amino acids. Looked up from germline, CDR1 is SGHRS and CDR2 is YFSETQ.

The chain is built from TRBV25-1 and TRBJ2-3; TCRdb outputs TRBD2, but without DNA this stays unchecked. The CDR3 is 15 residues long. Per germline, CDR1 MGHDK and CDR2 SYGVNS. CDR3 loop: CASSPGGASTDTQYF.

This chain joins TRBV20-1 and TRBJ1-1; TCRdb proposes TRBD1, but this gene call is untestable without DNA. The germline V gene has CDR1 DFQATT and CDR2 SNEGSKA (reference sequence). The CDR3 is made up of 12 amino acids. This chain's CDR3 is CSARDQRGLAFF.

The CDR3 sequence is CASSLIPTGVSEQFF. The rearrangement joins TRBV28 to TRBJ2-1; TCRdb outputs TRBD2, but without DNA this stays unchecked. The CDR3 loop spans 15 amino acids. Germline lookup yields CDR1 MDHEN and CDR2 SYDVKM.

The chain joins TRBV5-1 to TRBJ2-2. This CDR3 is 17 amino acids long. Germline-derived CDR1 and CDR2 are SGHRS and YFSETQ. This CDR3 reads CASSLAGRTSNTGELFF.

CDR3 residues: CASSFSRTYEQYF. The chain has TRBV12-3 or TRBV12-4 and TRBJ2-7. This CDR3 region has 13 residues.

This chain joins TRBV11-2 and TRBJ2-7; the TRBD1 assignment by TCRdb is unverifiable without DNA. CDR1 SGHAT and CDR2 FQNNGV come from the germline V gene. The CDR3 loop spans 16 amino acids. CDR3: CASSINPGQGNFEQYF.

The chain recombines TRBV12-5 with TRBJ2-5. The CDR3 is 13 amino acids. Per the germline V gene, CDR1 is LGHNT and CDR2 is FRNRAP. The CDR3 sequence: CASGLPTKETQYF.

This chain connects TRBV7-2 to TRBJ1-5; there is no DNA to check the TCRdb D call of TRBD1. The CDR3 is 12 residues long. Germline V gene data show CDR1 as SGHTA and CDR2 as FQGNSA. CDR3 amino acids: CASSAPFQPQHF.

The rearrangement uses TRBV7-3 and TRBJ2-1; TCRdb calls TRBD1, which cannot be checked without DNA. The CDR3 spans 14 residues. Germline V gene lookup returns CDR1 SGHTA and CDR2 FQGTGA. The CDR3 spells CASSYGPGGYEQFF.

The V gene is TRBV7-9, the J gene TRBJ2-1; TCRdb proposes TRBD2, but this gene call is untestable without DNA. Germline V lookup: CDR1 SEHNR, CDR2 FQNEAQ (reference sequence). This CDR3 is built from 17 residues. The CDR3 reads CASSLTLPSGSGDEQFF.

The chain is built from TRBV5-1 and TRBJ2-7; the D gene TCRdb calls, TRBD2, cannot be checked with no DNA. The V gene's germline CDR1 is SGHRS and CDR2 YFSETQ. This CDR3 has 17 residues. The CDR3 loop reads CASSSDGGRGRIYEQYF.

This rearrangement joins TRBV7-2 to TRBJ1-2; lacking DNA, the TRBD1 call made by TCRdb goes unchecked. Per the germline V gene, CDR1 is SGHTA and CDR2 is FQGNSA. There are 14 residues in the CDR3. The CDR3 here is CASSLVGQGPGYTF.

The chain has TRBV5-1 and TRBJ2-5. The CDR3 covers 15 residues. From germline, CDR1 is SGHRS and CDR2 YFSETQ. CDR3 sequence reads: CASSLVKGDQETQYF.

The rearrangement uses TRBV5-5 and TRBJ2-7. This CDR3 spans 15 amino acids. Germline V gene data show CDR1 as SGHKS and CDR2 as YYEKEE (reference sequence). This chain's CDR3 is CASSLGQENSYEQYF.

CDR3 loop: CASSHGAAYEQYF. This chain uses TRBV14 with TRBJ2-7; the D gene TCRdb calls, TRBD1, cannot be checked with no DNA. This CDR3 spans 13 amino acids. CDR1 is SGHDN and CDR2 is FVKESK in the germline V gene.